This T cell receptor beta chain was identified during a study of T cells in Graves' hyperthyroidism and ophthalmopathy. The germline gives CDR1 SGHDT, CDR2 YYEEEE. Trimming cost V 2 bases and J 1 base; bases outside gene matches: 5. This CDR3 has 15 residues. Amplification yielded TCR beta CDR3 regions, with RNA transcripts as the source. In the first-round RT-PCR of the TCR CDR3, the HTBI primer set was used. In TCRdb, the multiplex PCR reads were re-called with MiXCR into one record per CDR3 protein. This sample has over 700,000 distinct CDR3 sequences, with about a third found just once. This clonotype was seen repeatedly, ten times or more.

V usage is TRBV5-6 and J usage is TRBJ1-1, with TRBD1 matching 7 bases. The source material was blood. This receptor was identified in a middle-aged woman with Graves' hyperthyroidism. The CDR3 DNA reads as TGTGCCAGCAGCTTCGCTAACAGGGGGAACACTGAAGCTTTCTTT. Translation: CASSFANRGNTEAFF.